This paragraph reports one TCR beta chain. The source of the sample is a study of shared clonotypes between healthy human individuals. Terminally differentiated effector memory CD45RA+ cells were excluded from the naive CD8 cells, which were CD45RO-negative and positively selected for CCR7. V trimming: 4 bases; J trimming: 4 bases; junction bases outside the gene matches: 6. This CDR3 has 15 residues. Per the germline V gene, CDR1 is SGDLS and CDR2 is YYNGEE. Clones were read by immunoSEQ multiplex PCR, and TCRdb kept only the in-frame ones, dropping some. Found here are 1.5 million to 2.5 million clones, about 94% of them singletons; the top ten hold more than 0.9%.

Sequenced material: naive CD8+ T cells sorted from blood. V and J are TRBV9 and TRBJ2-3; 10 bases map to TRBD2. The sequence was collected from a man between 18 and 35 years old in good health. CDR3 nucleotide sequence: TGTGCCAGCAGCTTCACGCTAGCGGGAGCAGATACGCAGTATTTT. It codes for CASSFTLAGADTQYF.